This TCR beta chain is drawn from a study of CD8+CD57+ T cells in acquired aplastic anemia. Study at large: Recorded DNA amounts for sorted CD4+ and CD8+ cells had an average of approximately 3 ug.

Study results and caveats: It was found that approximately 29 CD8+ CDR3 sequences were shared between patients and controls. CD8+ Simpson's diversity showed no significant patient-control difference.

This CDR3 spans 16 amino acids. Germline V gene data show CDR1 as ENHRY and CDR2 as SYGVKD. The ends lost 10 bases at V and 7 bases at J; junction bases unmatched: 17. Individuals selected for sequencing had exhibited CD8+CD57+ cell expansion on flow cytometry. Blood samples were obtained from patients who had received no prior therapy. Genomic DNA served as template for TCR beta VDJ and CDR3 profiling. In TCRdb, the reads were re-called with MiXCR into one record per CDR3 protein. The data hold 250,000 to 300,000 distinct CDR3 sequences, with 56% observed a single time. Note on this clonotype: Its antigen is unknown.

V and J are TRBV10-3 and TRBJ2-2; 8 bases line up with TRBD1. Specimen: sorted CD4+, CD8+, or CD8+CD57+ T cells (not recorded which) from PBMCs. This TCR came from a human donor with aplastic anemia. The CDR3 nucleotides are TGTGCCACCAAGACAGGGGACCCACGGGTGAGCGGGGAGCTGTTTTTT. Its protein product is CATKTGDPRVSGELFF.